These T cell receptor beta chains were read from a single sample in a study of T cell responses to AZD1222 COVID-19 vaccine. Profiled with immunoSEQ multiplex PCR; TCRdb holds only in-frame clones, not every one. The sample yields around 120,000 clones, roughly 90% seen once. Sequencing used peripheral blood, obtained on day 0 of AZD1222 vaccination. The receptor source for this set is an adult in good health. Each CDR3 is given with its conserved first and last residue. The order of the fields is CDR3 protein, CDR3 DNA, V gene, clone size, J gene, D gene. D genes are given only for firm matches. Not all rows give a size; the values are once, few, many and, for expanded clones, a class.

CASSLAGARITDTQYF | TGCGCCAGCAGCTTGGCGGGGGCGCGGATCACAGATACGCAGTATTTT | TRBV5-1 | . | TRBJ2-3 | .
CASTSGGSGELFF | TGTGCCAGCACGTCAGGGGGCTCCGGGGAGCTGTTTTTT | TRBV28 | once | TRBJ2-2 | TRBD1
CASSIITGGTNEKLFF | TGTGCCAGTAGTATTATCACCGGGGGAACTAATGAAAAACTGTTTTTT | TRBV19 | once | TRBJ1-4 | .
CASSGGRGLTDTQYF | TGTGCCAGCAGCGGAGGGAGAGGTCTCACAGATACGCAGTATTTT | TRBV6-5 | . | TRBJ2-3 | .
CASSRRLAGDYEQYF | TGTGCCAGCAGCCGAAGACTAGCGGGGGACTACGAGCAGTACTTC | TRBV3-1/TRBV3-2 | once | TRBJ2-7 | TRBD2
CSAGWGEQFF | TGCAGTGCGGGGTGGGGTGAGCAGTTCTTC | TRBV20-1 | . | TRBJ2-1 | .
CASSLGVGRGDTQYF | TGTGCCAGCAGCTTAGGAGTCGGGAGAGGCGATACGCAGTATTTT | TRBV7-9 | . | TRBJ2-3 | .
CASSLGGAGKPYEQFF | TGTGCCAGCAGCCTAGGCGGGGCAGGGAAACCCTATGAGCAGTTCTTC | TRBV7-3 | . | TRBJ2-1 | .
CASSLEGNYGYTF | TGTGCCAGCAGCCTTGAAGGGAACTATGGCTACACCTTC | TRBV3-1/TRBV3-2 | . | TRBJ1-2 | .
CASSSGFRNTIYF | TGTGCCAGCAGTTCGGGGTTCAGAAACACCATATATTTT | TRBV28 | . | TRBJ1-3 | .
CASSLDEFGTGFYEQYF | TGTGCCAGCAGTTTGGATGAATTCGGGACAGGGTTCTACGAGCAGTACTTC | TRBV28 | . | TRBJ2-7 | TRBD1
CASSLKYLAGAQYF | TGTGCCAGCAGTTTAAAATATCTAGCGGGAGCACAGTACTTC | TRBV28 | . | TRBJ2-7 | TRBD2
CSPHYPQETQYF | TGCAGCCCCCACTACCCCCAAGAGACCCAGTACTTC | TRBV29-1 | . | TRBJ2-5 | .
CASSPSSQGWSYEQYF | TGTGCCAGCTCCCCTTCATCCCAGGGTTGGTCCTACGAGCAGTACTTC | TRBV18 | . | TRBJ2-7 | .